The sequence of this TCR beta chain was determined in a study of regulatory T cells in long-lasting Graves disease. The study, taken as a whole, reports: Persistent cases favored TRBV28, TRBJ1-2 and TRBJ2-5.

CDR3 length: 15 residues. Losses at the gene ends were 5 bases for V and 6 bases for J; bases not matched to a gene: 7. From germline, CDR1 is LGHNA and CDR2 YNFKEQ. CDR3-region Arm-PCR and iRepertoire HTBI primers produced the TCR beta libraries. Via MiXCR, TCRdb re-called the multiplex PCR reads, giving one row per CDR3 protein. This sample yields hundreds of thousands of distinct CDR3 sequences, of which about 13% are seen a single time; over 7.5% belongs to the top ten. To note about this clonotype: Its antigen is not identified.

Time point defined: newly diagnosed GD, antithyroid drugs for less than 3 months. PBMCs were the source of the RNA used for TCR sequencing. These same records also appear under a second study, on T cells in Graves' hyperthyroidism and ophthalmopathy.

The rearrangement uses TRBV4-2 and TRBJ2-2, with 9 nucleotides matching TRBD1. Sequencing was performed on peripheral blood mononuclear cells (PBMCs), taken at new diagnosis, from a patient treated with antithyroid drugs. The source is a man aged 25 to 45 with Graves disease. This CDR3 reads CASSNLQGAAGELFF. CDR3 nucleotides: TGTGCCAGCAGCAATTTACAGGGGGCGGCCGGGGAGCTGTTTTTT.